Listed here are 30 T cell receptor beta chains from one sample, sequenced in a study of blood T cell repertoires in COVID-19. Measured with immunoSEQ multiplex PCR; TCRdb has only the in-frame clones, and not every one. The table records 130,000 or so clones, roughly 75% of them present only once. What was sequenced was peripheral blood. The receptors originated from a man in his 60s with active or convalescent COVID-19.

This CDR3 is CASSPLGRPQHF. CDR3 DNA: TGTGCCAGCAGTCCCCTCGGTCGGCCCCAGCATTTT. V gene TRBV28 combines with J gene TRBJ1-5; D is unresolved. V was trimmed by 5 bases and J by 9 bases, leaving 11 bases between them. The germline V gene has CDR1 MDHEN and CDR2 SYDVKM. This CDR3 comprises 12 residues.

This clone was observed many times. The gene calls are TRBV7-9 and TRBJ1-4; 8 bases are a match to TRBD1. Germline-derived CDR1 and CDR2 are SEHNR and FQNEAQ (reference sequence). CDR3 length equals 15 residues. Trimming removed 5 bases from V and 7 bases from J; junction bases left unmatched: 9. This chain's CDR3 is CASSLRQGSVEKLFF. The CDR3 region has the DNA TGTGCCAGCAGCCTTCGACAGGGGTCGGTTGAAAAACTGTTTTTT.

This rearrangement joins TRBV4-3 to TRBJ1-3, with 7 positions matching TRBD1. CDR1 and CDR2 from the germline V gene are LGHNA and YSLEER. The CDR3 has 16 residues. Trimming removed 0 bases from V and 4 bases from J; junction bases left unmatched: 6. In DNA, the CDR3 is TGCGCCAGCAGCCAAGACTACGGGACAGACGGAAACACCATATATTTT. It is translated as CASSQDYGTDGNTIYF.

J is TRBJ2-3 and V is TRBV7-2; possible D gene TRBD2, 6 bases. V was trimmed by 1 base and J by 2 bases, leaving 16 bases between them. Germline V gene data show CDR1 as SGHTA and CDR2 as FQGNSA. This CDR3 has 17 residues. CDR3 bases: TGTGCCAGCAGCTTAGGGGCTACGGGACTCAACACAGATACGCAGTATTTT. Translated, it gives CASSLGATGLNTDTQYF.

DNA of the CDR3: TGTGCCAGCAGCTCAGACAGGGGGCGAGTGGAGACCCAGTACTTC. This sequence encodes CASSSDRGRVETQYF. V gene TRBV9 combines with J gene TRBJ2-5; TRBD1 aligns across 10 bases. V was pared by 4 bases and J by 5 bases, with 8 bases of the junction left unmatched. The CDR3 runs to 15 residues. CDR1 and CDR2 (germline): SGDLS, YYNGEE.

V is TRBV18 and J is TRBJ1-1; 7 positions match TRBD1. The CDR3 covers 16 residues. The germline V gene encodes CDR1 KGHSH and CDR2 LQKENI. V lost 2 bases and J lost 2; bases outside the gene matches: 8. The CDR3 nucleotides read TGTGCCAGCTCACCATTTTCGACAGGGTTAAACACTGAAGCTTTCTTT. Its translation is CASSPFSTGLNTEAFF.

The chain recombines TRBV7-9 with TRBJ2-7, with 12 bases matching TRBD2. Trimming removed 7 bases from V and 5 bases from J; junction bases left unmatched: 9. This CDR3 spans 15 amino acids. Germline V gives CDR1 SEHNR, CDR2 FQNEAQ (reference sequence). The CDR3 nucleotides read TGTGCCAGCACCCTAGCGGGAGGGCCGAAAGACGAGCAGTACTTC. Amino acids: CASTLAGGPKDEQYF.

The chain recombines TRBV30 with TRBJ2-7; no clear D. The CDR3 spans 12 residues. V lost 5 bases to trimming and J lost 5 bases, with 13 bases between them. Germline lookup yields CDR1 GTSNPN and CDR2 SVGIG (reference sequence). The CDR3 DNA reads as TGTGCCTGGTCCCCCCCTCTCCACGAGCAGTACTTC. It is translated as CAWSPPLHEQYF. Full variable domain (outside the CDR3, taken from reference TRBV30 and TRBJ2-7): SQTIHQWPATLVQPVGSPLSLECTVEGTSNPNLYWYRQAAGRGLQLLFYSVGIGQISSEVPQNLSASRPQDRQFILSSKKLLLSDSGFYLCAWSPPLHEQYFGPGTRLTVT.

J is TRBJ1-2 and V is TRBV5-4, with D perhaps matching TRBD1 (6 bases). Trimming pared 0 bases from V and 3 bases from J, leaving 15 bases between. CDR3 size: 16 residues. CDR1 is SGHNT, CDR2 YYREEE, per germline (reference sequence). The CDR3 coding sequence is TGTGCCAGCAGCTTGGAGTCCCAGGGGAAGCACTATGGCTACACCTTC. Its protein is CASSLESQGKHYGYTF.

This sequence joins TRBV19 and TRBJ1-3; 8 positions match TRBD1. This CDR3 has 14 amino acids. Per the germline V gene, CDR1 is LNHDA and CDR2 is SQIVND (reference sequence). Losses at the gene ends were 5 bases for V and 2 bases for J; bases not matched to a gene: 2. The CDR3 sequence is CASSGTGAGNTIYF. In DNA form, the CDR3 reads TGTGCCAGTAGTGGGACAGGAGCTGGAAACACCATATATTTT.

The V gene is TRBV7-2, the J gene TRBJ1-5; D is unclear. The germline V and J ends were trimmed by 1 base and 6 bases, with 10 bases remaining between them. Germline V lookup: CDR1 SGHTA, CDR2 FQGNSA. The CDR3 runs 14 residues. The CDR3 bases are TGTGCCAGCAGCTTAGACCGGGGAGTTCAGCCCCAGCATTTT. Encoded protein: CASSLDRGVQPQHF.

The rearrangement joins TRBV6-5 to TRBJ2-7, with 9 bases identical to TRBD1. This CDR3 spans 15 amino acids. Losses at the gene ends were 5 bases for V and 4 bases for J; bases not matched to a gene: 9. CDR1 is MNHEY and CDR2 is SVGAGI in the germline V gene. CDR3 in DNA: TGTGCCAGCAGTCATTACAGGGGGCGTCGGTACGAGCAGTACTTC. It is translated as CASSHYRGRRYEQYF.

The chain carries TRBV6-5 and TRBJ2-1; 7 positions match TRBD2. The trim removed 4 bases at V and 6 bases at J, leaving 9 bases unmatched. Per the germline V gene, CDR1 is MNHEY and CDR2 is SVGAGI. There are 15 residues in the CDR3. CDR3 in DNA: TGTGCCAGCAGTTCCGGACTAGAGGCGATCAATGAGCAGTTCTTC. Amino acids: CASSSGLEAINEQFF.

V is TRBV7-2 and J is TRBJ2-3, with D maybe TRBD1 (6 bases). This CDR3 spans 13 amino acids. The germline CDR1 and CDR2 sequences are SGHTA and FQGNSA. Between the trimmed V and J ends, which lost 0 bases and 5 bases, there was a span of 6 bases. In DNA, the CDR3 is TGTGCCAGCAGCTTAGCGGGACAAGATACGCAGTATTTT. This sequence encodes CASSLAGQDTQYF. Complete variable domain (other parts from reference TRBV7-2 and TRBJ2-3): GAGVSQSPSNKVTEKGKDVELRCDPISGHTALYWYRQSLGQGLEFLIYFQGNSAPDKSGLPSDRFSAERTGGSVSTLTIQRTQQEDSAVYLCASSLAGQDTQYFGPGTRLTVL.

This clone was recorded once. The chain joins TRBV7-2 to TRBJ2-1, with a possible D match to TRBD2 (5 bases). The V end lost 5 bases, the J end lost 0 bases, and 11 bases lay between the germline ends. Looked up from germline, CDR1 is SGHTA and CDR2 is FQGNSA. CDR3 length: 15 amino acids. CDR3 amino acids: CASSLWSGSYNEQFF. In DNA, the CDR3 is TGTGCCAGCAGCCTTTGGAGCGGCTCCTACAATGAGCAGTTCTTC.

The chain joins TRBV14 to TRBJ2-7, with 7 nucleotides matching TRBD1. This CDR3 has 14 residues. Germline trimming cut 0 bases from V and 2 bases from J; bases unmatched to any gene: 1. CDR1 is SGHDN, CDR2 FVKESK, per germline. CDR3 nucleotide sequence: TGTGCCAGCAGCCAAGATACAGGGGCCTACGAGCAGTACTTC. Protein: CASSQDTGAYEQYF.

The chain is built from TRBV7-9 and TRBJ2-7; no definite D call. Trimming shortened V by 4 bases and J by 4 bases, and 17 bases separated the two germline ends. Germline V gene data show CDR1 as SEHNR and CDR2 as FQNEAQ (reference sequence). The CDR3 sequence is 15 residues long. The CDR3 coding sequence is TGTGCCAGCAGCTCGCTCGGCTTCTCCGGGTACGAGCAGTACTTC. Translating it yields CASSSLGFSGYEQYF.

This clone was observed a single time. The genes are TRBV10-3 and TRBJ2-2; possibly TRBD2 for D (7 bases). This CDR3 is 15 amino acids long. Germline V gene sequence: CDR1 ENHRY, CDR2 SYGVKD. V was cut by 10 bases and J by 4 bases, with 19 bases left in between. The CDR3 loop is CATRPGGGATGELFF. DNA of the CDR3: TGTGCCACTAGACCCGGCGGGGGCGCCACCGGGGAGCTGTTTTTT.

This clone was counted between two and nine times. The V and J genes are TRBV19 and TRBJ2-7; D is perhaps TRBD1 (6 bases). Trimming removed 6 bases from V and 2 bases from J, with 14 bases in between. The CDR3 is 14 residues long. Germline V gene lookup returns CDR1 LNHDA and CDR2 SQIVND (reference sequence). DNA of the CDR3: TGTGCCAGTAGCTACGGGACATCGGCCTACGAGCAGTACTTC. It translates to CASSYGTSAYEQYF.

The V gene is TRBV5-6, the J gene TRBJ1-1; 7 positions agree with TRBD1. Germline CDR1 SGHDT, CDR2 YYEEEE. The CDR3 sequence is 15 residues long. J lost 5 bases, V lost 4 bases, and 11 bases had no gene match. CDR3 in amino acids: CASSPIQGVETEAFF. The CDR3 DNA reads as TGTGCCAGCAGCCCAATCCAGGGGGTTGAAACTGAAGCTTTCTTT.

V usage is TRBV28 and J usage is TRBJ2-2; D unresolved. The germline V and J ends were trimmed by 6 bases and 6 bases, with 11 bases remaining between them. Germline V gives CDR1 MDHEN, CDR2 SYDVKM. The CDR3 consists of 13 residues. CDR3: CASSTPAAGELFF. The CDR3 DNA is TGTGCCAGCAGCACACCCGCGGCCGGGGAGCTGTTTTTT.

This chain uses TRBV2 with TRBJ2-3; possibly TRBD1 or TRBD2 for D (5 bases each). Per the germline V gene, CDR1 is SNHLY and CDR2 is FYNNEI. V dropped 7 bases and J dropped 2 bases, with 13 bases sitting between them. The CDR3 sequence is 14 residues long. The CDR3 DNA follows: TGTGCCAGCACTGACAGCGGTATCACAGATACGCAGTATTTT. Its protein product is CASTDSGITDTQYF.

By sample share, this clone is medium-sized. The V call is TRBV27, the J call TRBJ2-7; D may be TRBD1 (5 bases). The CDR3 length is 13 residues. Trimming took 4 bases from V and 6 from J, leaving 13 bases between them. CDR1 and CDR2 (germline): MNHEY, SMNVEV (reference sequence). CDR3 region: CASSSTAAGEQYF. The CDR3 nucleotides read TGTGCCAGCAGTTCGACAGCTGCCGGCGAGCAGTACTTC.

The chain couples TRBV9 to TRBJ2-1; 12 bases are shared with TRBD2. CDR1 SGDLS and CDR2 YYNGEE come from the germline V gene. The CDR3 consists of 18 residues. J gave up 5 bases and V 3 bases, and 12 bases lay outside the gene matches. For the CDR3, the DNA is TGTGCCAGCAGCGCCACTATGAGACTAGCGGGAGTACACAATGAGCAGTTCTTC. Translated: CASSATMRLAGVHNEQFF.

This CDR3 reads CASSLQGMGRFGYGYTF. CDR3 coding DNA: TGTGCCAGTAGTCTACAGGGGATGGGGCGCTTCGGCTATGGCTACACCTTC. The genes are TRBV19 and TRBJ1-2; 7 nucleotides agree with TRBD1. The length of the CDR3 is 17 residues. J was trimmed by 4 bases and V by 5 bases; bases with no gene match: 16. Germline CDR1 is LNHDA and CDR2 is SQIVND (reference sequence).

This rearrangement joins TRBV6-5 to TRBJ2-7, with D uncertain. The CDR3 length is 13 residues. Germline V CDR1 and CDR2: MNHEY, SVGAGI. Trimming cost V 6 bases and J 2 bases, with 11 bases left between them. The CDR3 nucleotides read TGTGCCAGCAGCCCCGGGTCGGCCTACGAGCAGTACTTC. Residues: CASSPGSAYEQYF.

The V call is TRBV28, the J call TRBJ2-7; D gene unclear. Trimming cost V 4 bases and J 3 bases, with 4 bases left between them. Germline V gene data show CDR1 as MDHEN and CDR2 as SYDVKM. The CDR3 loop spans 11 amino acids. As DNA, the CDR3 is TGTGCCAGCAGTTCGGTCTACGAGCAGTACTTC. This translates into CASSSVYEQYF.

This chain joins TRBV19 and TRBJ2-1; D is uncertain. The germline gives CDR1 LNHDA, CDR2 SQIVND (reference sequence). This CDR3 spans 14 amino acids. Trimming shortened V by 7 bases and J by 0 bases, and 10 bases separated the two germline ends. CDR3 in amino acids: CASTSVSSYNEQFF. DNA for the CDR3: TGTGCCAGTACGTCGGTGAGCTCCTACAATGAGCAGTTCTTC.

The J gene is TRBJ2-2, the V gene TRBV18; TRBD1 might be the D (5 bases). CDR3 length: 14 residues. Germline-derived CDR1 and CDR2 are KGHSH and LQKENI. Trimming shortened V by 4 bases and J by 1 base, and 7 bases separated the two germline ends. CDR3 coding DNA: TGTGCCAGCTCACAAGGACAGAACACCGGGGAGCTGTTTTTT. It translates to CASSQGQNTGELFF.

By sample share, this clone is medium-sized (0.01 to 0.1%). The chain recombines TRBV10-2 with TRBJ2-7; D might be TRBD1 (5 bases). Germline CDR1 WSHSY, CDR2 SAAADI. This CDR3 is 14 amino acids long. The V gene lost 2 bases and the J gene lost 0 bases, with 8 bases spanning the gap. CDR3 DNA: TGCGCCAGCAGTGAGCTCGGACACTCCTACGAGCAGTACTTC. Translating it yields CASSELGHSYEQYF.